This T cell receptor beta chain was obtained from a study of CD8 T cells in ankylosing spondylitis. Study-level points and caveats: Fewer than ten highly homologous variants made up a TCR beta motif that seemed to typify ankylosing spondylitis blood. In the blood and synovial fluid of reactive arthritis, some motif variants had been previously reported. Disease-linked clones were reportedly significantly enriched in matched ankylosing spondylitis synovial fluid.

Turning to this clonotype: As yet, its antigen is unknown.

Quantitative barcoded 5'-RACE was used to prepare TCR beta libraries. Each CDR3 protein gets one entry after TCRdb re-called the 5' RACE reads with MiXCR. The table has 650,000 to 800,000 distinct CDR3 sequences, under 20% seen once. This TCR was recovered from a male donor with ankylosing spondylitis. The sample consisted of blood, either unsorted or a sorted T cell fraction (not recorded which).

CDR3 residues: CASSQALPGEQYF. DNA for the CDR3: TGCGCCAGCAGCCAAGCCCTCCCGGGGGAGCAGTACTTC. The gene calls are TRBV4-3 and TRBJ2-7; weak D call: TRBD2 (5 bases). The V gene's germline CDR1 is LGHNA and CDR2 YSLEER. The CDR3 runs 13 residues. The V and J ends lost 1 base and 7 bases respectively, with 11 bases between them.